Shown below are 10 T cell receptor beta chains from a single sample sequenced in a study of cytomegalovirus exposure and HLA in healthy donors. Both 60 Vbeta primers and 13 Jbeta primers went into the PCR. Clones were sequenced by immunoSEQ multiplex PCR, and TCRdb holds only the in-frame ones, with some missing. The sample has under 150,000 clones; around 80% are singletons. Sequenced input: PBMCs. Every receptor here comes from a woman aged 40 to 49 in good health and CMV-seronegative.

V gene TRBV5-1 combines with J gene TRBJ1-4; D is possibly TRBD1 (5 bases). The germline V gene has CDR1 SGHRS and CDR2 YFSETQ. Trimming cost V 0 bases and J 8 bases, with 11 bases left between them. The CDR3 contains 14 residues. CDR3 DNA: TGCGCCAGCAGCTTGGGGCAGGGTAGCGAAAAACTGTTTTTT. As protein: CASSLGQGSEKLFF. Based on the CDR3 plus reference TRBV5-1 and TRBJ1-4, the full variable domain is KAGVTQTPRYLIKTRGQQVTLSCSPISGHRSVSWYQQTPGQGLQFLFEYFSETQRNKGNFPGRFSGRQFSNSRSEMNVSTLELGDSALYLCASSLGQGSEKLFFGSGTQLSVL.

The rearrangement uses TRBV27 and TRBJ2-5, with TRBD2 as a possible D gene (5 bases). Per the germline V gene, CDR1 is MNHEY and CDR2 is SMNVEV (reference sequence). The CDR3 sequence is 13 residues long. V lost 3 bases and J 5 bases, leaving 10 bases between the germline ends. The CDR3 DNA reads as TGTGCCAGCAGTTTCCCCGGCGGGGAGACCCAGTACTTC. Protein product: CASSFPGGETQYF.

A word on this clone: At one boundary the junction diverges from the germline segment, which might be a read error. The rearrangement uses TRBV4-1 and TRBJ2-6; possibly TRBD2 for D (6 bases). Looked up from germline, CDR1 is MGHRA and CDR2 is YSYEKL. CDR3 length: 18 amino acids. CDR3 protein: CASSPGGGPISGANGLTF. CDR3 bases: TGCGCCAGCAGCCCCGGAGGAGGGCCTATCTCTGGGGCCAACGGCCTGACTTTC.

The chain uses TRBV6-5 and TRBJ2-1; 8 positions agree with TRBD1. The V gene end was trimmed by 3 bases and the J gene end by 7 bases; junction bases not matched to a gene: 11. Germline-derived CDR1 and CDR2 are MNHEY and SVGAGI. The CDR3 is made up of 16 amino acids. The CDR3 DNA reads TGTGCCAGCAGTTATCGGACAGGGCGGAGGGTGAATGAGCAGTTCTTC. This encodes CASSYRTGRRVNEQFF.

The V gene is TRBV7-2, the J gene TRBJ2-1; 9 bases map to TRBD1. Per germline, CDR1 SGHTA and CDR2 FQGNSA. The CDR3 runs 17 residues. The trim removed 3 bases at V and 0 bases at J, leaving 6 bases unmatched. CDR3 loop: CASSFPWTGDSYNEQFF. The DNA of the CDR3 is TGTGCCAGCAGCTTTCCTTGGACAGGGGACTCCTACAATGAGCAGTTCTTC.

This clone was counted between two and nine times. CDR3 sequence reads: CAISESEQGAGNQPQHF. The CDR3 region has the DNA TGTGCCATCAGTGAGTCCGAACAGGGGGCTGGCAATCAGCCCCAGCATTTT. The chain has TRBV10-3 and TRBJ1-5, with TRBD1 identical over 9 bases. The CDR3 runs to 17 residues. J was trimmed by 2 bases and V by 0 bases; bases with no gene match: 5. Germline assignment: CDR1 ENHRY and CDR2 SYGVKD.

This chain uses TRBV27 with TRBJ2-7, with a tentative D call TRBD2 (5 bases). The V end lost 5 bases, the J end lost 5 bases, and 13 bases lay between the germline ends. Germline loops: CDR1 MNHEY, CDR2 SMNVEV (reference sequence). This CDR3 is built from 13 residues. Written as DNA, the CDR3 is TGTGCCAGCAGTGCTACTAGATACCACGAGCAGTACTTC. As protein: CASSATRYHEQYF.

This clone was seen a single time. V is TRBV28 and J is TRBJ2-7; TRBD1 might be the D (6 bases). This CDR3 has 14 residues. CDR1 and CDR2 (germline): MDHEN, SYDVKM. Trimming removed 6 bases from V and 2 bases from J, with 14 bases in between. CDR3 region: CASSPQGMAYEQYF. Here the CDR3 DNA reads TGTGCCAGCAGCCCGCAGGGGATGGCCTACGAGCAGTACTTC.

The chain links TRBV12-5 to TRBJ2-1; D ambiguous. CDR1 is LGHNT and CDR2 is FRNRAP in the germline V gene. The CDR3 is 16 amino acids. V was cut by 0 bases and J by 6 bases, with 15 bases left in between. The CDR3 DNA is TGTGCTAGTGGTTTGGTACCAGGTGATCTCCCCAATGAGCAGTTCTTC. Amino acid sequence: CASGLVPGDLPNEQFF.

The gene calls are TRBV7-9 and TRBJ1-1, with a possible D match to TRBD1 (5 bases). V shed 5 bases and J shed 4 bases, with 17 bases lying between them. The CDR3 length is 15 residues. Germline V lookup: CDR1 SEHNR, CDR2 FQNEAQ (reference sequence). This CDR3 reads CASSQQEGAFTEAFF. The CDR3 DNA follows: TGTGCCAGCAGCCAGCAGGAAGGGGCCTTCACTGAAGCTTTCTTT.